One and the same sample provided the 9 T cell receptor beta chains below, sequenced in a study of blood T cell repertoires in COVID-19. Measured with immunoSEQ multiplex PCR; TCRdb has only the in-frame clones, and not every one. The data show 150,000 to 200,000 clones, around 81% seen once. The sample comprised peripheral blood. These receptors were taken from a middle-aged woman with COVID-19, enrolled during active disease.

A word on this clone: A much larger clone is a single base away; this may be a read error. The chain employs TRBV6-6 and TRBJ1-2; a possible D gene is TRBD1 (6 bases). The V gene lost 5 bases and the J gene lost 4 bases, with 8 bases spanning the gap. The germline V gene encodes CDR1 MNHNY and CDR2 SVGAGI (reference sequence). CDR3 length: 12 amino acids. CDR3 nucleotide sequence: TGTGCCAGCAGTAAGGACAGCTATGGCTACACCTTC. It is translated as CASSKDSYGYTF.

This rearrangement joins TRBV19 to TRBJ2-2; D not certain. Germline V lookup: CDR1 LNHDA, CDR2 SQIVND (reference sequence). Deletions cut 1 base from V and 0 bases from J, with 3 bases between. The CDR3 extends over 14 amino acids. Here the CDR3 reads CASSIGPNTGELFF. The CDR3 coding sequence is TGTGCCAGTAGTATAGGGCCGAACACCGGGGAGCTGTTTTTT.

The CDR3 sequence: CASSYRTSGDHDTQYF. CDR3 DNA: TGTGCCAGCAGTTACAGGACTAGCGGGGACCATGATACGCAGTATTTT. The chain links TRBV6-5 to TRBJ2-3; 12 bases line up with TRBD2. CDR1 and CDR2 from the germline V gene are MNHEY and SVGAGI. The CDR3 is 16 residues long. J gave up 6 bases and V 2 bases, and 6 bases lay outside the gene matches.

This chain joins TRBV7-2 and TRBJ1-6, with TRBD1 identical over 7 bases. CDR3 size: 15 residues. V trimming: 4 bases; J trimming: 3 bases; junction bases outside the gene matches: 3. CDR1 is SGHTA and CDR2 is FQGNSA in the germline V gene. In nucleotides, the CDR3 is TGTGCCAGCAGCTCACAGGGGAGCTATAATTCACCCCTCCACTTT. It encodes CASSSQGSYNSPLHF.

The V call is TRBV7-2, the J call TRBJ2-2, with D maybe TRBD2 (7 bases). Trimming removed 4 bases at V and 1 base at J, with 10 bases between. Germline values: CDR1 SGHTA, CDR2 FQGNSA. This CDR3 contains 15 residues. The CDR3 sequence is CASSWEGGNTGELFF. DNA of the CDR3: TGTGCCAGCAGCTGGGAGGGGGGGAACACCGGGGAGCTGTTTTTT.

This chain links TRBV7-9 with TRBJ1-3, with D perhaps matching TRBD1 (5 bases). V lost 2 bases and J 6 bases, leaving 14 bases between the germline ends. The CDR3 is 15 amino acids. Germline CDR1 reads SEHNR; CDR2 reads FQNEAQ (reference sequence). CDR3 DNA: TGTGCCAGCAGCTTAAACCGGGGGGAGGCAAACACCATATATTTT. Amino acids: CASSLNRGEANTIYF.

The V and J genes are TRBV7-9 and TRBJ1-1; 8 bases align to TRBD1. The junction had 10 bases not matched to a gene; V was cut back by 1 base and J by 9 bases. Germline-derived CDR1 and CDR2 are SEHNR and FQNEAQ (reference sequence). The CDR3 totals 15 residues. The CDR3 spells CASSLGGTGTSQAFF. The CDR3 DNA reads as TGTGCCAGCAGCTTAGGGGGGACAGGAACTTCTCAAGCTTTCTTT. The complete variable domain, with remaining parts taken from reference TRBV7-9 and TRBJ1-1, reads DTGVSQNPRHKITKRGQNVTFRCDPISEHNRLYWYRQTLGQGPEFLTYFQNEAQLEKSRLLSDRFSAERPKGSFSTLEIQRTEQGDSAMYLCASSLGGTGTSQAFFGQGTRLTVV.

This chain joins TRBV9 and TRBJ2-1; 11 bases are shared with TRBD2. V lost 0 bases, J lost 10 bases, and 9 bases stayed unmatched. The CDR3 runs 16 residues. CDR1 SGDLS and CDR2 YYNGEE come from the germline V gene. The CDR3 nucleotides are TGTGCCAGCAGCGTAGTTGCGGGACTAGCGGCCGCCGAGCAGTTCTTC. Its translation is CASSVVAGLAAAEQFF.

This sequence joins TRBV29-1 and TRBJ2-5, with D possibly being TRBD1 (6 bases). Germline CDR1 is SQVTM and CDR2 is ANQGSEA. CDR3 length: 12 residues. Trimming stripped 4 bases from V and 5 bases from J, with 11 bases between. CDR3 in amino acids: CSVGGQFETQYF. For the CDR3, the DNA is TGCAGCGTTGGGGGGCAGTTCGAGACCCAGTACTTC. Looking up the rest from reference TRBV29-1 and TRBJ2-5 gives the full variable domain: SAVISQKPSRDICQRGTSLTIQCQVDSQVTMMFWYRQQPGQSLTLIATANQGSEATYESGFVIDKFPISRPNLTFSTLTVSNMSPEDSSIYLCSVGGQFETQYFGPGTRLLVL.